The 3 T cell receptor beta chains given below trace back to one sample, sequenced in a study of monozygotic twins with inflammatory bowel disease. For each CDR3 protein, TCRdb gives one entry from its re-call of the 5' RACE reads, without DNA. There are a few hundred thousand distinct CDR3 sequences in the sample, with 1.6% held by the top ten. Sequencing was carried out using blood. The receptors derive from a human donor with ulcerative colitis or Crohn's disease, or a healthy co-twin of an affected twin (not recorded which).

The CDR3 here is CASSVQPGVGELFF. This rearrangement joins TRBV9 to TRBJ2-2; TCRdb picks TRBD1, but there is no DNA to check that call. The CDR3 has 14 amino acids. Germline V gene lookup returns CDR1 SGDLS and CDR2 YYNGEE.

The rearrangement joins TRBV5-1 to TRBJ2-3; TCRdb's D gene call, TRBD2, goes unchecked for lack of DNA. The CDR3 totals 13 residues. The germline V gene encodes CDR1 SGHRS and CDR2 YFSETQ. The CDR3 protein is CASSSLAAQRQYF.

J is TRBJ1-1 and V is TRBV28; TCRdb proposes TRBD1, but this gene call is untestable without DNA. This CDR3 region has 15 residues. Germline CDR1 MDHEN, CDR2 SYDVKM. The CDR3 region is CASSFLGVMNTEAFF.